Below are 7 T cell receptor beta chains sequenced from a single sample in a study of cytomegalovirus exposure and HLA in healthy donors. Primers included in the PCR were 60 Vbeta and 13 Jbeta primers. TCRdb's copy holds only in-frame clones and misses some; the assay was immunoSEQ multiplex PCR. This sample has over 150,000 clones, with 65% to 85% found just once. The sample consisted of PBMCs. The receptors shown here come from a woman aged 30 to 39 in good health and CMV-seropositive.

This clone was detected only once. CDR3 protein: CASSQDYGGSGKLFF. The CDR3 coding sequence is TGTGCCAGCAGCCAAGATTATGGGGGGTCGGGAAAACTGTTTTTT. This chain links TRBV4-2 with TRBJ1-4, with D perhaps TRBD1 (5 bases). The length of the CDR3 is 15 residues. Germline-derived CDR1 and CDR2 are LGHNA and YNFKEQ. V was pared by 0 bases and J by 10 bases, with 15 bases between.

This clone was picked up one time. The chain recombines TRBV5-4 with TRBJ2-7; D is unresolved. The CDR3 sequence is 13 residues long. The V end was cut by 4 bases, the J end by 3 bases, with 11 bases between. Germline V lookup: CDR1 SGHNT, CDR2 YYREEE (reference sequence). The CDR3: CASSTYSFYEQYF. The CDR3 region has the DNA TGTGCCAGCAGCACCTATAGCTTCTACGAGCAGTACTTC. Full variable domain (outside the CDR3, taken from reference TRBV5-4 and TRBJ2-7): ETGVTQSPTHLIKTRGQQVTLRCSSQSGHNTVSWYQQALGQGPQFIFQYYREEENGRGNFPPRFSGLQFPNYSSELNVNALELDDSALYLCASSTYSFYEQYFGPGTRLTVT.

The chain recombines TRBV9 with TRBJ1-2; 11 bases are a match to TRBD1. The length of the CDR3 is 14 residues. J was trimmed by 5 bases and V by 4 bases; bases with no gene match: 4. The V gene's germline CDR1 is SGDLS and CDR2 YYNGEE. The CDR3: CASSPRDRGYGYTF. The DNA of the CDR3 is TGTGCCAGCAGCCCCCGGGACAGGGGGTATGGCTACACCTTC.

The chain links TRBV4-2 to TRBJ2-3, with 9 bases aligning to TRBD2. Germline V gene sequence: CDR1 LGHNA, CDR2 YNFKEQ. The V gene end was trimmed by 2 bases and the J gene end by 1 base; junction bases not matched to a gene: 7. CDR3 length: 17 amino acids. CDR3 bases: TGTGCCAGCAGCCAACTACCGTGGACTAGCGGCACAGATACGCAGTATTTT. Translating it yields CASSQLPWTSGTDTQYF.

CDR3 amino acids: CASSKSGSLQETQYF. The DNA of the CDR3 is TGTGCCAGCAGCAAGTCAGGCAGCCTCCAAGAGACCCAGTACTTC. V is TRBV7-9 and J is TRBJ2-5; D unresolved. In germline, CDR1 is SEHNR, CDR2 FQNEAQ (reference sequence). V lost 5 bases and J 1 base, leaving 14 bases between the germline ends. The CDR3 spans 15 residues.

The chain is built from TRBV7-8 and TRBJ1-5, with TRBD1 matching over 9 bases. From germline, CDR1 is SGHVS and CDR2 FQNEAQ. The CDR3 contains 14 residues. With V trimmed by 3 bases and J by 5 bases, 2 bases remained unmatched. This CDR3 reads CASSFGQGYQPQHF. The CDR3 nucleotides are TGTGCCAGCAGCTTTGGACAGGGGTATCAGCCCCAGCATTTT.

The chain's CDR3 is CASSSPGTGRYEQYF. CDR3 nucleotide sequence: TGTGCCAGCAGCTCCCCCGGGACAGGGCGATACGAGCAGTACTTC. The chain links TRBV7-2 to TRBJ2-7; 9 bases line up with TRBD1. CDR3 length: 15 residues. Trimming cost V 4 bases and J 4 bases; bases outside gene matches: 8. Germline V CDR1 and CDR2: SGHTA, FQGNSA.